This entry features one T cell receptor (beta chain) sequence. There is no known antigen for this receptor. Base qualities are not provided; no much larger clone lies one nucleotide away. V gives up 7 bases and J gives up 3 bases, and the segment between their germline ends measures 12 bases. The CDR3 covers 14 residues, taking in both the cysteine and the phenylalanine. CDR3 DNA is the only sequence kept; it has 42 bases, read in frame from the first base. According to the germline V gene, CDR1 reads ENHRY and CDR2 reads SYGVKD. This record comes from a study of shared clonotypes between healthy human individuals (dated by TCRdb to 2019 to 2021). About the full investigation: Three men and a couple of women, aged 18 to 49 years, made up the cohort. For each donor, CD4 naive and CD4 memory were each run on three plates, CD8 naive on two plates, and CD8 memory on one plate. To estimate repertoire size and how much clonotypes are shared between individuals, the study performed deep sequencing of blood TCR repertoires from 4 to 6 healthy adults. Different laboratories and diverse techniques were used to prepare libraries and sequence TCR repertoires, to increase sequencing depth and limit assay-specific biases. Per donor, leukapheresis produced somewhere between about 0.94 and 9 billion PBMCs.

Overall study outcomes, separate from this receptor: Pairwise subsampling indicated that sequencing depth was expected to affect the degree of clonotype sharing among donors. Even with the large sequencing depth, rarefaction of the sorted-subset datasets indicated that sequencing was incomplete. When four donors were compared, the shared fraction of clonotypes was about 5% for naive CD4, around 3.6% for naive CD8, more than 2% for memory CD4, and 0.4% for memory CD8. Sampling was restricted to blood, and TCR repertoires in tissues likely differ from the TCR repertoires found in blood. Compared with non-shared clonotypes, clonotypes shared by all four sorted-subset donors had higher generation probabilities. Naive subsets generally had larger estimated clonotype richness than memory subsets. Because the study included only a small number of donors, the genetic and exposure-history diversity represented was limited.

The donors were healthy, HIV-negative adults who had no recently reported acute infections or vaccinations. Every donor was a Caucasian adult living in Nashville, Tennessee, USA. CD8 memory samples combined magnetically selected CD45RO+ cells with CCR7-negative CD45RA+ effector memory (TemRA) cells. Blood was collected by leukapheresis, and PBMCs were isolated by Ficoll-Histopaque density gradient centrifugation and then cryopreserved in liquid nitrogen vapor phase. Purity and quantity of every magnetically sorted T cell population were checked by analytical flow cytometry. Genomic DNA was isolated from each sorted fraction and quantified by UV absorbance on a Nanodrop 2000c. TCR CDR3 regions were amplified from genomic DNA by multiplex PCR using the deep immunoSEQ assay. For each cell subset, the extracted genomic DNA was distributed evenly across all wells of several immunoSEQ 96-well plates, and each plate served as one replicate. For sorted subsets, around 200 ng genomic DNA, equal to about 30,000 T cell genomes, was loaded into each replicate PCR. Purified libraries were measured with a Qubit 3.0 fluorometer, size-checked on a Bioanalyzer 2100, and measured again with the KAPA Library Quantification kit. A separate single-read 150-cycle Illumina NextSeq 550 flow cell was used to sequence each immunoSEQ 96-well plate. The original methods were these. Because the immunoSEQ output included only junctional sequences and no quality scores, the filtering could not be the same as the filtering used for full-length reads. To assign V/J genes and CDR3, sequences were annotated using PyIR, a Python wrapper for IgBLAST v1.9, with IMGT germline references. Reads were removed for weak V/J assignments (E-value above 1e-6), missing CDR3, stop codons, out-of-frame junctions, or ambiguous translated residues. V3J clonotypes were defined by identical inferred V gene, J gene, and CDR3 amino acid sequence. To compute the percentage overlap between repertoires, the number of shared unique clonotypes was divided by the size of the smaller repertoire. RTK rarefaction, the Chao1 estimator, and Recon v2.1 estimates of unobserved clonotypes were used to assess repertoire richness. For all TCRbeta clonotypes obtained by the gDNA method from several donors, generation probabilities were computed with OLGA. As stored in TCRdb, this immuneACCESS dataset retains in-frame rearrangements with V and J assigned. A fraction of the clones does not appear; measured against another copy, unresolved V genes explain less than half of the discrepancy, and the remainder lacks a known reason. V and J calls and clone size come straight from that table; D and trimming were deduced from the DNA. In all, the sample holds about 380,000 clones, and about 96% of those were seen once. The top ten clones comprise around 0.3% of the sample.

This TCR was sampled from a young man in good health. The sequenced sample was memory CD8+ T cells sorted from blood. The cell subset or site label, read with the paper, signifies: CD45RO+ cells pooled with CCR7-negative TemRA cells. In this chain, TRBV10-3 is recombined with TRBJ1-4, with the D gene not confidently named. The CDR3 in this case is CAIKSGAPNEKLFF. The DNA sequence is as follows: TGTGCCATCAAGTCAGGCGCTCCTAATGAAAAACTGTTTTTT.